This T cell receptor (beta chain) was identified in a study of blood T cell repertoires in COVID-19. The overall study: Sources were T cells, B-cell-depleted T cells, or PBMCs; the material itself was cDNA or gDNA.

The CDR3 has 15 amino acids. The V and J ends lost 5 bases and 1 base respectively, with 13 bases between them. CDR1 MNHEY and CDR2 SMNVEV come from the germline V gene (reference sequence). As processed by the authors: Reference gene primer amplification gave estimated nucleated cell counts. The repertoire was sequenced with immunoSEQ multiplex PCR; TCRdb's copy has only in-frame clones and lacks some. The DNA was the basis for D and trimming; V, J and clone size are from that table. The data contain around 200,000 clones, 70% to 85% of them seen just once; the ten biggest clones take up 7.5% to 10%.

The V gene is TRBV27, the J gene TRBJ2-3; possibly TRBD2 for D (6 bases). Sequencing was carried out using peripheral blood. This receptor was identified in a woman aged 80 or over with acute or convalescent COVID-19. The CDR3 protein is CASSPLAAGTDTQYF. In DNA, the CDR3 is TGTGCCAGCAGTCCCTTAGCGGCAGGCACAGATACGCAGTATTTT.